Each of the 21 T cell receptor beta chains below was sequenced from the same sample in a study of regulatory T cells in long-lasting Graves disease. In building TCR beta libraries, iRepertoire HTBI primers were used together with Arm-PCR of CDR3 regions. TCRdb passed the multiplex PCR reads through MiXCR, listing each CDR3 protein once. The sample has fewer than 350,000 distinct CDR3 sequences, about 18% seen once. Time point in this sample: newly diagnosed GD, antithyroid drugs for less than 3 months. Isolated PBMC RNA provided the starting material for the TCR library. The sample in question was peripheral blood mononuclear cells (PBMCs), obtained at new diagnosis, from a patient treated with antithyroid drugs. Receptor source: a female donor with Graves disease.

To note about this clonotype: Since a far larger clone is one base different, this is likely a read error. This rearrangement joins TRBV7-9 to TRBJ1-1; the match to TRBD1 covers 7 bases. Per the germline V gene, CDR1 is SEHNR and CDR2 is FQNEAQ (reference sequence). Losses at the gene ends were 6 bases for V and 4 bases for J; bases not matched to a gene: 5. This CDR3 is 13 amino acids long. Written as DNA, the CDR3 is TGTGCCAGCAGACAGGGGACGGGCACTGAAGCTTTCTTT. It is translated as CASRQGTGTEAFF.

This clonotype was recorded at least ten times. The chain links TRBV5-1 to TRBJ1-4; D call uncertain. Germline V CDR1 and CDR2: SGHRS, YFSETQ. This CDR3 spans 13 amino acids. Trimming shortened V by 3 bases and J by 7 bases, and 10 bases separated the two germline ends. The CDR3 DNA follows: TGCGCCAGCAGCTCCGCCGCGAGTGAAAAACTGTTTTTT. This sequence encodes CASSSAASEKLFF.

This clonotype has just a few counts. The chain carries TRBV6-1 and TRBJ2-7; D is possibly TRBD1 (5 bases). The V gene lost 5 bases and the J gene lost 0 bases, with 14 bases spanning the gap. Germline values: CDR1 MNHNS, CDR2 SASEGT. There are 15 residues in the CDR3. The CDR3 DNA sequence: TGTGCCAGCAGTCACCAGCCAGGGCCCTCCTACGAGCAGTACTTC. Protein: CASSHQPGPSYEQYF.

This clonotype has only a few counts. A read error is possible here, since a much larger clone lies one base away. The CDR3 ends on some other residue instead of the conserved phenylalanine or tryptophan, so this is likely a read error. Written as DNA, the CDR3 is TGTGCCAGCATTTCCGAGAAATACGAGCAGTACTCC. This sequence encodes CASISEKYEQYS. The chain employs TRBV12-3 or TRBV12-4 and TRBJ2-7; no reliable D call. This CDR3 spans 12 amino acids. Trimming shortened V by 7 bases and J by 4 bases, and 11 bases separated the two germline ends.

The table lists this clonotype with a few counts. This chain links TRBV20-1 with TRBJ2-5, with 8 nucleotides matching TRBD2. Germline V gene data show CDR1 as DFQATT and CDR2 as SNEGSKA (reference sequence). There are 17 residues in the CDR3. J was trimmed by 2 bases and V by 3 bases; bases with no gene match: 14. CDR3: CSASPGQRERGQETQYF. CDR3 in DNA: TGCAGTGCTAGTCCCGGCCAGCGGGAGAGAGGGCAAGAGACCCAGTACTTC.

The chain carries TRBV7-8 and TRBJ2-2, with 11 bases aligning to TRBD2. The V and J ends lost 2 bases and 6 bases, in that order; junction bases with no gene match: 8. The germline V gene encodes CDR1 SGHVS and CDR2 FQNEAQ. The CDR3 consists of 17 residues. The CDR3 DNA is TGTGCCAGCAGCTTACGGCTAGCGGGAGGTTCGGCCGGGGAGCTGTTTTTT. This encodes CASSLRLAGGSAGELFF.

Worth noting for this clonotype: A clone one base away is much larger, so this may be a read error. This chain joins TRBV10-3 and TRBJ2-1; D is possibly TRBD1 or TRBD2 (6 bases each). The CDR3 contains 15 residues. CDR1 and CDR2 (germline): ENHRY, SYGVKD. The CDR3, as DNA: TGTGCCATCAGTGAGCCCCTCCCCGGGGGCAATAAGCAGTTCTTC. Amino acid sequence: CAISEPLPGGNKQFF.

This clonotype was seen many times. V is TRBV30 and J is TRBJ1-1, with D tentatively TRBD1 (5 bases). This CDR3 spans 14 amino acids. V dropped 2 bases and J dropped 1 base, with 11 bases sitting between them. The germline gives CDR1 GTSNPN, CDR2 SVGIG (reference sequence). This CDR3 reads CAWSPGTQNTEAFF. CDR3 DNA sequence: TGTGCCTGGAGTCCCGGGACTCAGAACACTGAAGCTTTCTTT.

Concerning this clonotype: Given a far larger clone just one base away, this is likely a sequencing read error. The chain uses TRBV27 and TRBJ2-1; D might be TRBD1 or TRBD2, each matching 5 bases. CDR1 is MNHEY and CDR2 is SMNVEV in the germline V gene (reference sequence). The CDR3 is 19 residues long. CDR3 sequence (DNA): TGTGCCAGCACCAAACGATCCGGCCGAGGGGTAGGGCTATGGAATGAGGAGTTCTTC. Protein product: CASTKRSGRGVGLWNEEFF.

This clonotype came up many times. The gene calls are TRBV28 and TRBJ1-4; 9 nucleotides match TRBD1. This CDR3 has 17 amino acids. V shed 7 bases, J shed 0 bases, and the junction held 9 bases outside the gene matches. Germline V gene data show CDR1 as MDHEN and CDR2 as SYDVKM. The CDR3 here is CASTLRTGDPTNEKLFF. The CDR3 nucleotides are TGTGCCAGCACCCTGCGGACAGGGGATCCAACTAATGAAAAACTGTTTTTT.

This clonotype was observed at least ten times. J is TRBJ1-5 and V is TRBV20-1; D possibly corresponds to TRBD1 (5 bases). The germline CDR1 and CDR2 sequences are DFQATT and SNEGSKA (reference sequence). There are 16 residues in the CDR3. Trimming left V 1 base short and J 2 bases short, with 15 bases between. CDR3 bases: TGCAGTGCTAGAGCCCAGGGTTCTTCGGGCAATCAGCCCCAGCATTTT. Its protein product is CSARAQGSSGNQPQHF.

At least ten counts were recorded for this clonotype. V and J are TRBV28 and TRBJ2-5; 11 positions match TRBD1. With V trimmed by 6 bases and J by 5 bases, 14 bases remained unmatched. Germline assignment: CDR1 MDHEN and CDR2 SYDVKM. This CDR3 is built from 17 residues. The CDR3 reads CASSGSGQGDYWETQYF. DNA of the CDR3: TGTGCCAGCAGCGGTTCGGGACAGGGGGACTATTGGGAGACCCAGTACTTC. Supplemented by reference TRBV28 and TRBJ2-5, the full variable domain reads DVKVTQSSRYLVKRTGEKVFLECVQDMDHENMFWYRQDPGLGLRLIYFSYDVKMKEKGDIPEGYSVSREKKERFSLILESASTNQTSMYLCASSGSGQGDYWETQYFGPGTRLLVL.

This clonotype appeared many times. The chain joins TRBV27 to TRBJ2-7; TRBD1 matches at 8 bases. CDR3 length: 14 amino acids. The trim removed 8 bases at V and 4 bases at J, leaving 10 bases unmatched. Germline V lookup: CDR1 MNHEY, CDR2 SMNVEV (reference sequence). CDR3 amino acids: CASGAGQGPYEQYF. As DNA, the CDR3 is TGTGCCAGCGGAGCCGGACAGGGCCCGTACGAGCAGTACTTC.

As regards this clonotype: A much larger clone differs from this one at a single base, so this may be a read error. J is TRBJ2-7 and V is TRBV6-2 or TRBV6-3; TRBD1 or TRBD2 may be the D gene (5 bases each). Germline CDR1 reads MNHEY; CDR2 reads SVGEGT. CDR3 length: 15 residues. With 0 bases removed from V and 6 bases from J, the gap between germline ends came to 15 bases. CDR3 bases: TGTGCCAGCAGTTACTCCCGGGGCAGCTCCCCCGAGCAGTACTTC. Its protein is CASSYSRGSSPEQYF.

This clonotype was observed at least ten times. The rearrangement links TRBV20-1 to TRBJ2-2; 7 bases are shared with TRBD2. With 0 bases clipped from V and 7 bases from J, the junction kept 8 bases outside the gene matches. Per the germline V gene, CDR1 is DFQATT and CDR2 is SNEGSKA (reference sequence). The CDR3 sequence is 15 residues long. The CDR3 DNA follows: TGCAGTGCTAGAGATTTGGCGGGAGCGATCGGGGAGCTGTTTTTT. Amino acid sequence: CSARDLAGAIGELFF.

This clonotype was detected only a few times. This chain joins TRBV27 and TRBJ2-3; D is uncertain. The CDR3 is made up of 14 amino acids. The V gene lost 4 bases and the J gene lost 2 bases, with 10 bases spanning the gap. Per the germline V gene, CDR1 is MNHEY and CDR2 is SMNVEV (reference sequence). CDR3 nucleotides: TGTGCCAGCAGTTCCCAGACAATCACAGATACGCAGTATTTT. It is translated as CASSSQTITDTQYF.

This clonotype was counted between two and nine times. V is TRBV29-1 and J is TRBJ2-1; D unresolved. Trimming pared 3 bases from V and 4 bases from J, leaving 16 bases between. The CDR3 loop spans 15 amino acids. CDR1 is SQVTM, CDR2 ANQGSEA, per germline. The CDR3 region has the DNA TGCAGCGTTGATATCCGGGCAGGCACTTACAATGAGCAGTTCTTC. This sequence encodes CSVDIRAGTYNEQFF.

In its sample, this clonotype was seen a few times. This rearrangement joins TRBV5-1 to TRBJ2-4, with D maybe TRBD2 (6 bases). The J call is doubtful: the DNA matches TRBJ2-5 better. Germline lookup yields CDR1 SGHRS and CDR2 YFSETQ. The CDR3 totals 15 residues. The CDR3 DNA is TGCGCCAGCAGCTTGACTAGTACGGGAGAAGAGACCCAGTACTTC. Residues: CASSLTSTGEETQYF.

This clonotype was seen a handful of times. This chain joins TRBV11-1 and TRBJ2-2, with D uncertain. V gave up 1 base and J gave up 6 bases, with 6 bases separating them. This CDR3 region has 13 residues. Germline values: CDR1 SGHAT, CDR2 FQDESV (reference sequence). The CDR3 region is CASSLGLPGELFF. CDR3 DNA sequence: TGTGCCAGCAGCTTAGGCCTCCCCGGGGAGCTGTTTTTT.

This clonotype was counted only a few times. This chain connects TRBV5-1 to TRBJ1-1; 7 nucleotides match TRBD1. V trimming: 4 bases; J trimming: 1 base; junction bases outside the gene matches: 10. The germline CDR1 and CDR2 sequences are SGHRS and YFSETQ. The CDR3 runs 16 residues. CDR3 amino acids: CASSPRGGTRNTEAFF. CDR3 nucleotides: TGCGCCAGCAGCCCCAGGGGGGGGACAAGGAACACTGAAGCTTTCTTT.

This clonotype was found a few times. This rearrangement joins TRBV5-1 to TRBJ2-4, with TRBD2 identical over 11 bases. This CDR3 has 16 amino acids. V shed 3 bases and J 0 bases; nucleotides not matched to a gene: 2. The germline V gene encodes CDR1 SGHRS and CDR2 YFSETQ. CDR3 DNA: TGCGCCAGCAGCTCGGGACTAGCGGTAGCCAAAAACATTCAGTACTTC. Residues: CASSSGLAVAKNIQYF.